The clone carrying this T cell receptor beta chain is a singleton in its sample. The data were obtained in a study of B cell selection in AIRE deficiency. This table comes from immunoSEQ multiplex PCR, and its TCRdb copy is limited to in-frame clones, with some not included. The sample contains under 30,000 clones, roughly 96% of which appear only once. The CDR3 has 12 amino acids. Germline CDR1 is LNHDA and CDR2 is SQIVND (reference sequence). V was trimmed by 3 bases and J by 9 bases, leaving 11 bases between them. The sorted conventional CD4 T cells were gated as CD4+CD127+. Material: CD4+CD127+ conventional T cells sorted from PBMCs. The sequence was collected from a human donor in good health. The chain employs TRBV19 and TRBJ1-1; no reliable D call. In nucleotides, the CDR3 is TGTGCCAGTAGTATTCCAGTTGGGAAAGCTTTCTTT. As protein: CASSIPVGKAFF.